This T cell receptor beta chain originates from a study of cytomegalovirus exposure and HLA in healthy donors. Study-level results: When analyzed later, a missense DCLRE1C variant was found to be linked to TCR beta V- and J-gene trimming. It is likely that the observed cluster of highly shared sequence variants was a sequencing artifact.

Germline V gives CDR1 MDHEN, CDR2 SYDVKM. Losses at the gene ends were 7 bases for V and 10 bases for J; bases not matched to a gene: 10. This CDR3 spans 15 amino acids. PCR amplification relied on 60 Vbeta primers (plus 13 Jbeta primers). This table comes from immunoSEQ multiplex PCR, and its TCRdb copy is limited to in-frame clones, with some not included. In the table there are about 160,000 clones, around 80% of which are singletons. Comments on this clone: The antigen remains undetermined.

The specimen was PBMCs. The receptor's source is a man aged 40-49 years in good health and CMV-seronegative. The J gene is TRBJ2-1, the V gene TRBV28; 13 nucleotides line up with TRBD2. Here the CDR3 reads CASTQEGTSGMEQFF. The CDR3 bases are TGTGCCAGCACCCAAGAGGGGACTAGCGGGATGGAGCAGTTCTTC.